The next 30 T cell receptor beta chains were all read from a single sample in a study of T-cell memory formation after mild COVID-19. MiXCR, applied by TCRdb to the 5' RACE reads, yields one record per CDR3 protein. This sample has approximately 350,000 distinct CDR3 sequences, with 13% to 15% found just once. The sample consisted of PBMCs or a T cell subset sorted from them (not recorded which). The receptors were sampled from a man aged 18 to 30 who had mild COVID-19 (a few samples of this study predate the infection). Cell type and time point are not known.

The V gene is TRBV12-3 or TRBV12-4, the J gene TRBJ1-2, with TRBD1 as a possible D gene (5 bases). The CDR3 contains 12 residues. Trimming removed 6 bases at V and 8 bases at J, with 13 bases between. The CDR3 coding sequence is TGTGCCAGCAGGGGGCAGGGCGGGGGCTACACCTTC. It encodes CASRGQGGGYTF.

This clonotype appeared a few times. With a much larger clone just one base away, this may be a read error. The gene calls are TRBV7-3 and TRBJ2-3, with 7 bases lining up with TRBD1. Trimming removed 7 bases from V and 1 base from J; junction bases left unmatched: 2. This CDR3 is 13 amino acids long. The germline V gene has CDR1 SGHTA and CDR2 FQGTGA. The CDR3 reads CASTQGGTDTQYF. For the CDR3, the DNA is TGTGCCAGCACCCAGGGGGGCACAGATACGCAGTATTTT. Looking up the rest from reference TRBV7-3 and TRBJ2-3 gives the full variable domain: GAGVSQTPSNKVTEKGKYVELRCDPISGHTALYWYRQSLGQGPEFLIYFQGTGAADDSGLPNDRFFAVRPEGSVSTLKIQRTERGDSAVYLCASTQGGTDTQYFGPGTRLTVL.

This clonotype was counted ten times or more. The chain uses TRBV28 and TRBJ2-7; no reliable D call. The CDR3 length is 13 residues. The germline V gene encodes CDR1 MDHEN and CDR2 SYDVKM. V was clipped by 3 bases and J by 6 bases, with 12 bases between them. CDR3: CASSLVQGPEQYV. CDR3 nucleotides: TGTGCCAGCAGTTTGGTCCAAGGCCCCGAGCAGTACGTC.

The chain employs TRBV12-3 or TRBV12-4 and TRBJ2-2; unclear D gene. The V and J ends lost 3 bases and 2 bases respectively, with 16 bases between them. This CDR3 has 17 residues. CDR3 residues: CASSFQLVAFNTGELFF. The CDR3 DNA reads as TGTGCCAGCAGTTTCCAGTTGGTGGCTTTCAACACCGGGGAGCTGTTTTTT.

The V call is TRBV6-5, the J call TRBJ2-7; maybe TRBD1 (6 bases). V was trimmed by 2 bases and J by 3 bases, leaving 8 bases between them. CDR1 is MNHEY, CDR2 SVGAGI, per germline. This CDR3 region has 13 residues. The CDR3 is CASSYKGVYEQYF. CDR3 sequence (DNA): TGTGCCAGCAGTTACAAGGGGGTCTACGAGCAGTACTTC.

This clonotype was picked up a small number of times. V gene TRBV12-3 or TRBV12-4 combines with J gene TRBJ1-2; D is undetermined. CDR3 size: 14 residues. Trimming took 3 bases from V and 8 from J, leaving 16 bases between them. The CDR3 bases are TGTGCCAGCAGTTTGTCCCGGCGGGGTCGCGGCTACACCTTC. Protein sequence: CASSLSRRGRGYTF.

This clonotype was recorded a few times. The rearrangement joins TRBV25-1 to TRBJ2-3, with TRBD2 matching over 11 bases. Trimming cost V 7 bases and J 2 bases; bases outside gene matches: 5. The CDR3 sequence is 15 residues long. CDR1 is MGHDK, CDR2 SYGVNS, per germline. This chain's CDR3 is CASNVAGGSTDTQYF. CDR3 nucleotides: TGTGCCAGCAATGTAGCGGGGGGGTCCACAGATACGCAGTATTTT.

V usage is TRBV4-1 and J usage is TRBJ1-1; D remains ambiguous. The CDR3 has 14 amino acids. V lost 1 base, J lost 4 bases, and 10 bases lay in between. Per the germline V gene, CDR1 is MGHRA and CDR2 is YSYEKL. The CDR3 spells CASSQVGPATEAFF. CDR3 bases: TGCGCCAGCAGCCAAGTAGGGCCCGCCACTGAAGCTTTCTTT.

This clonotype showed up just a few times. The chain uses TRBV4-1 and TRBJ2-1; TRBD2 matches 12 bases. The CDR3 spans 17 residues. Trimming removed 3 bases from V and 8 bases from J; junction bases left unmatched: 11. CDR1 and CDR2 from the germline V gene are MGHRA and YSYEKL. The CDR3 DNA is TGCGCCAGCAGCCATACCGTCTCTAGCGGGGGGGCCTATGAGCAGTTCTTC. This sequence encodes CASSHTVSSGGAYEQFF.

The CDR3 DNA is TGTGCCAGCAGTTTCAAGAGCAATCAGCCCCAGCATTTT. Translating gives CASSFKSNQPQHF. The J gene is TRBJ1-5, the V gene TRBV27; D unresolved. Germline-derived CDR1 and CDR2 are MNHEY and SMNVEV (reference sequence). V was pared by 3 bases and J by 1 base, with 4 bases between. The CDR3 sequence is 13 residues long.

The CDR3 nucleotides read TGTGCCAGCAGCCAAGATCCGGACTCAGATACGCAGTATTTT. This sequence encodes CASSQDPDSDTQYF. J is TRBJ2-3 and V is TRBV4-2; tentatively, D is TRBD2 (5 bases). Germline CDR1 reads LGHNA; CDR2 reads YNFKEQ. CDR3 length: 14 amino acids. The V gene lost 0 bases and the J gene lost 4 bases, with 8 bases spanning the gap.

This sequence joins TRBV7-9 and TRBJ2-7; tentative D call: TRBD2 (6 bases). The CDR3 has 13 residues. The ends were cut back, 4 bases at V and 2 bases at J, with 9 bases in the middle. The germline gives CDR1 SEHNR, CDR2 FQNEAQ (reference sequence). In DNA form, the CDR3 reads TGTGCCAGCAGCTCGAGACTAGCCTACGAGCAGTACTTC. Translated: CASSSRLAYEQYF.

This clonotype was detected only a few times. This chain uses TRBV7-3 with TRBJ2-1; maybe TRBD1 (5 bases). V was pared by 6 bases and J by 4 bases, with 16 bases between. CDR3 length equals 15 residues. Per germline, CDR1 SGHTA and CDR2 FQGTGA. CDR3 region: CASSKGADQYNEQFF. The CDR3 DNA reads as TGTGCCAGCAGTAAAGGGGCGGATCAATACAATGAGCAGTTCTTC.

This clonotype was observed a few times. The chain couples TRBV6-2 or TRBV6-3 to TRBJ2-1; 9 nucleotides line up with TRBD2. The CDR3 runs 15 residues. Per germline, CDR1 MNHEY and CDR2 SVGEGT. The trim removed 4 bases at V and 9 bases at J, leaving 10 bases unmatched. The CDR3 region is CASSWGLALLSEQFF. Written as DNA, the CDR3 is TGTGCCAGCAGTTGGGGACTAGCTCTACTGTCTGAGCAGTTCTTC.

This clonotype was picked up one time. The J gene is TRBJ1-1, the V gene TRBV11-2; possibly TRBD1 for D (5 bases). The V end was cut by 4 bases, the J end by 6 bases, with 9 bases between. Germline lookup yields CDR1 SGHAT and CDR2 FQNNGV. This CDR3 has 12 amino acids. The CDR3 bases are TGTGCCAGCAGCTCGGACAAGTCTGAAGCTTTCTTT. It encodes CASSSDKSEAFF.

The genes are TRBV5-6 and TRBJ2-1; 8 nucleotides align to TRBD1. V was pared by 0 bases and J by 12 bases, with 8 bases of the junction left unmatched. This CDR3 comprises 14 residues. In germline, CDR1 is SGHDT, CDR2 YYEEEE. The CDR3 is CASSLGDRSVGQFF. CDR3 bases: TGTGCCAGCAGCTTGGGGGACAGGTCAGTTGGGCAGTTCTTC.

The sample holds many counts of this clonotype. V and J are TRBV6-5 and TRBJ2-3; 7 nucleotides match TRBD1. The CDR3 spans 14 residues. Germline lookup yields CDR1 MNHEY and CDR2 SVGAGI. V lost 6 bases to trimming and J lost 3 bases; unmatched junction nucleotides: 6. The CDR3 is CASRRDSLTDTQYF. In DNA form, the CDR3 reads TGTGCCAGCAGACGGGACAGCTTAACAGATACGCAGTATTTT.

V and J are TRBV27 and TRBJ2-2; D is unclear. Germline V gene sequence: CDR1 MNHEY, CDR2 SMNVEV (reference sequence). This CDR3 spans 14 amino acids. V lost 8 bases and J lost 0, with 10 bases in between. Here the CDR3 DNA reads TGTGCCAGCCACGGTACGGCGAACACCGGGGAGCTGTTTTTT. This gives the protein CASHGTANTGELFF.

This chain links TRBV6-1 with TRBJ2-5, with 8 bases fitting TRBD2. Germline V gene lookup returns CDR1 MNHNS and CDR2 SASEGT. V lost 6 bases, J lost 4 bases, and 7 bases stayed unmatched. This CDR3 spans 14 amino acids. The DNA of the CDR3 is TGTGCCAGCAGCGGCTTAGCGGGGCCAGAGACCCAGTACTTC. Translating gives CASSGLAGPETQYF.

V usage is TRBV28 and J usage is TRBJ2-1; 9 bases match TRBD1. The CDR3 is 13 residues long. With V trimmed by 4 bases and J by 10 bases, 5 bases remained unmatched. CDR1 is MDHEN, CDR2 SYDVKM, per germline. For the CDR3, the DNA is TGTGCCAGCAGTTCCGGGACAGGGAACGAGCAGTTCTTC. Its translation is CASSSGTGNEQFF.

In this sample, this clonotype turned up a few times. The V gene is TRBV12-3 or TRBV12-4, the J gene TRBJ1-6, with D maybe TRBD1 (5 bases). CDR3 length: 14 amino acids. V lost 3 bases, J lost 9 bases, and 12 bases lay in between. The CDR3 reads CASSFQGVRSPLHF. For the CDR3, the DNA is TGTGCCAGCAGTTTCCAGGGCGTCCGTTCACCCCTCCACTTT.

The table lists this clonotype with a few counts. The V gene is TRBV27, the J gene TRBJ2-3; TRBD1 agrees at 8 bases. Germline values: CDR1 MNHEY, CDR2 SMNVEV (reference sequence). The CDR3 runs to 13 residues. V lost 3 bases to trimming and J lost 7 bases; unmatched junction nucleotides: 3. CDR3 DNA sequence: TGTGCCAGCAGTTTGCAGGGGGCGAATACGCAGTATTTT. Translation: CASSLQGANTQYF.

The J gene is TRBJ1-5, the V gene TRBV18, with D perhaps matching TRBD1 (5 bases). Between the trimmed V and J ends, which lost 3 bases and 1 base, there was a span of 13 bases. The CDR3 has 16 residues. CDR1 is KGHSH, CDR2 LQKENI, per germline. The CDR3 bases are TGTGCCAGCTCACCTGCGGGCAGGGCAAGCAATCAGCCCCAGCATTTT. Its translation: CASSPAGRASNQPQHF.

The CDR3 protein is CASSRQHKDNEQFF. CDR3 DNA sequence: TGTGCCAGCAGCAGACAGCACAAGGACAATGAGCAGTTCTTC. The chain is built from TRBV7-6 and TRBJ2-1; D possibly corresponds to TRBD1 (5 bases). Germline values: CDR1 SGHVS, CDR2 FNYEAQ. This CDR3 spans 14 amino acids. V was pared by 5 bases and J by 5 bases, with 13 bases between.

The table lists this clonotype with a few counts. J is TRBJ2-1 and V is TRBV4-2; 8 nucleotides match TRBD1. The length of the CDR3 is 13 residues. The J segment lost 8 bases and the V segment lost 3 bases, leaving 3 bases of the junction unmatched. Germline V lookup: CDR1 LGHNA, CDR2 YNFKEQ. This CDR3 reads CASSHLQGDEQFF. The DNA for the CDR3 is TGTGCCAGCAGCCATCTACAGGGGGATGAGCAGTTCTTC.

This clonotype was observed a few times. V gene TRBV6-2 or TRBV6-3 combines with J gene TRBJ2-2; tentatively, D is TRBD1 (6 bases). The CDR3 consists of 14 residues. Germline values: CDR1 MNHEY, CDR2 SVGEGT. Trimming pared 8 bases from V and 7 bases from J, leaving 17 bases between. CDR3 sequence reads: CASRGRGEGGELFF. In DNA form, the CDR3 reads TGTGCCAGCCGAGGCAGGGGCGAGGGCGGGGAGCTGTTTTTT.

This chain uses TRBV9 with TRBJ1-2; maybe TRBD1 (5 bases). CDR1 is SGDLS and CDR2 is YYNGEE in the germline V gene. The CDR3 covers 13 residues. The germline V and J ends were trimmed by 5 bases and 6 bases, with 14 bases remaining between them. CDR3 region: CASRSRDGNGYTF. The DNA of the CDR3 is TGTGCCAGCAGGAGCCGGGACGGGAATGGCTACACCTTC.

The chain uses TRBV11-1 and TRBJ2-6, with D possibly TRBD2 on 5 matching bases. V dropped 1 base and J dropped 3 bases, with 7 bases sitting between them. The CDR3 consists of 15 residues. Germline CDR1 and CDR2: SGHAT and FQDESV (reference sequence). The CDR3 region has the DNA TGTGCCAGCAGCTTAGTGGGAGTTGGGGCCAACGTCCTGACTTTC. It codes for CASSLVGVGANVLTF. The full variable domain, completed using reference TRBV11-1 and TRBJ2-6, is EAEVAQSPRYKITEKSQAVAFWCDPISGHATLYWYRQILGQGPELLVQFQDESVVDDSQLPKDRFSAERLKGVDSTLKIQPAELGDSAMYLCASSLVGVGANVLTFGAGSRLTVL.

The rearrangement links TRBV25-1 to TRBJ2-3; D uncertain. CDR3 length: 14 amino acids. Germline assignment: CDR1 MGHDK and CDR2 SYGVNS. Deletions cut 5 bases from V and 6 bases from J, with 15 bases between. The CDR3 reads CASSSTLWADTQYF. The DNA of the CDR3 is TGTGCCAGCAGTTCTACCTTATGGGCGGATACGCAGTATTTT.

The chain has TRBV2 and TRBJ2-7; perhaps D is TRBD1 or TRBD2 (5 bases each). Trimming left V 2 bases short and J 5 bases short, with 10 bases between. Germline V CDR1 and CDR2: SNHLY, FYNNEI. The CDR3 runs 13 residues. The CDR3, as DNA: TGTGCCAGCAGTGAACCGGGACCACACGAGCAGTACGTC. Translation: CASSEPGPHEQYV.